This T cell receptor (beta chain) was found in a study of blood T cell repertoires in COVID-19. Original handling: Amplification from reference gene primers served as the basis for estimated nucleated cell counts. Produced via immunoSEQ multiplex PCR; TCRdb's table is partial and in-frame only. Clonal size and the V and J genes are those of that table, whereas D and trimming came from the DNA. The repertoire includes 150,000 to 200,000 clones, 81% of them detected once, and approximately 9.9% sits in the top ten. Germline V lookup: CDR1 MDHEN, CDR2 SYDVKM. The V end was cut by 7 bases, the J end by 4 bases, with 19 bases between. CDR3 length equals 15 residues.

V and J are TRBV28 and TRBJ1-2; D possibly corresponds to TRBD1 (6 bases). This sequence was found in a woman in her 40s with COVID-19, enrolled during active disease. Sequences were obtained from peripheral blood. The CDR3 sequence is CASTTPGGGTYGYTF. The CDR3 DNA reads TGTGCCAGCACCACCCCGGGAGGGGGTACCTATGGCTACACCTTC.